This entry lists 9 T cell receptor beta chains sequenced from one sample in a study of T-cell reconstitution after alpha-beta-depleted transplantation in children. Unique molecular identifiers featured in how the TCRbeta library was prepared. TCRdb re-analysed the PCR reads in MiXCR, keeping a single row per CDR3 protein. The sample holds 250,000 to 400,000 distinct CDR3 sequences, approximately 23% seen once. This specimen consisted of PBMCs, mostly from graft donor cells, obtained 180 days after TCRalphabeta/CD19-depleted stem cell transplant. The receptors shown here come from a male patient between 5 and 17 years old who had a stem cell transplant for acute lymphoblastic leukemia, so the T cells may come from the graft donor.

This clonotype was counted only a few times. This sequence joins TRBV18 and TRBJ1-3; 9 bases agree with TRBD1. The CDR3 runs to 15 residues. The junction had 13 bases not matched to a gene; V was cut back by 8 bases and J by 8 bases. Germline CDR1 KGHSH, CDR2 LQKENI. This chain's CDR3 is CASRTGTGNRDTIYF. CDR3 DNA sequence: TGTGCCAGCAGAACCGGGACAGGGAACCGGGACACCATATATTTT.

The chain recombines TRBV5-1 with TRBJ2-1, with D maybe TRBD2 (5 bases). There are 15 residues in the CDR3. The germline V gene encodes CDR1 SGHRS and CDR2 YFSETQ. V lost 3 bases and J lost 6, with 16 bases in between. In DNA, the CDR3 is TGCGCCAGCAGCTACACAACTAGTATGGGCAATGAGCAGTTCTTC. It codes for CASSYTTSMGNEQFF. The entire variable domain, with the rest obtained from reference TRBV5-1 and TRBJ2-1, is as follows: KAGVTQTPRYLIKTRGQQVTLSCSPISGHRSVSWYQQTPGQGLQFLFEYFSETQRNKGNFPGRFSGRQFSNSRSEMNVSTLELGDSALYLCASSYTTSMGNEQFFGPGTRLTVL.

The rearrangement joins TRBV7-2 to TRBJ2-3; a possible D gene is TRBD2 (5 bases). CDR1 is SGHTA, CDR2 FQGNSA, per germline. Trimming took 5 bases from V and 6 from J, leaving 15 bases between them. The CDR3 covers 14 residues. Written as DNA, the CDR3 is TGTGCCAGCAGCCGGAAGGGAGTCGCGGATACGCAGTATTTT. Amino acids: CASSRKGVADTQYF.

The V gene is TRBV5-1, the J gene TRBJ1-4; maybe TRBD1 (5 bases). Looked up from germline, CDR1 is SGHRS and CDR2 is YFSETQ. This CDR3 contains 13 residues. V was pared by 1 base and J by 8 bases, with 9 bases between. This chain's CDR3 is CASSLTTGEKLFF. CDR3 coding DNA: TGCGCCAGCAGCTTGACTACAGGAGAAAAACTGTTTTTT.

Written as DNA, the CDR3 is TGTGCCAGCAGCCTCAATAGCGGGAGGAATGAGCAGTTCTTC. Its protein is CASSLNSGRNEQFF. The genes are TRBV27 and TRBJ2-1; 10 bases line up with TRBD2. This CDR3 has 14 residues. V trimming: 6 bases; J trimming: 7 bases; junction bases outside the gene matches: 6. Germline V gene data show CDR1 as MNHEY and CDR2 as SMNVEV (reference sequence).

A few counts support this clonotype. This sequence joins TRBV3-1 and TRBJ2-7; the match to TRBD2 covers 11 bases. The CDR3 is made up of 14 amino acids. Germline V gene data show CDR1 as LGHDT and CDR2 as YNNKEL (reference sequence). J was trimmed by 6 bases and V by 6 bases; bases with no gene match: 7. The CDR3 loop reads CASSYGTSGLEQYF. DNA of the CDR3: TGTGCCAGCAGTTACGGGACTAGCGGTCTCGAGCAGTACTTC.

The V and J genes are TRBV18 and TRBJ2-3; no clear D gene. The CDR3 length is 14 residues. Germline V CDR1 and CDR2: KGHSH, LQKENI. V was shortened by 4 bases and J by 2 bases, with 10 bases between the two germline ends. The CDR3 spells CASSLTLVTDTQYF. The CDR3 DNA reads as TGTGCCAGCTCACTAACTCTGGTCACAGATACGCAGTATTTT. The complete variable domain, with remaining parts taken from reference TRBV18 and TRBJ2-3, reads NAGVMQNPRHLVRRRGQEARLRCSPMKGHSHVYWYRQLPEEGLKFMVYLQKENIIDESGMPKERFSAEFPKEGPSILRIQQVVRGDSAAYFCASSLTLVTDTQYFGPGTRLTVL.

A single count supports this clonotype. V gene TRBV12-3 or TRBV12-4 combines with J gene TRBJ2-5; 9 bases map to TRBD1. This CDR3 contains 15 residues. V trimming: 6 bases; J trimming: 5 bases; junction bases outside the gene matches: 10. In DNA form, the CDR3 reads TGTGCCAGCAGGAGGACAGGGGCGGGCGCGGAGACCCAGTACTTC. Protein product: CASRRTGAGAETQYF.

The chain joins TRBV20-1 to TRBJ1-5; TRBD1 is a possible D gene (6 bases). Germline CDR1 and CDR2: DFQATT and SNEGSKA (reference sequence). Deletions cut 5 bases from V and 6 bases from J, with 11 bases between. The CDR3 is 12 residues long. CDR3 in DNA: TGCAGTGCTGGCAGGGGAGGTCAGCCCCAGCATTTT. This codes for CSAGRGGQPQHF.